The present entry profiles one T cell receptor (beta chain) with its context. Every patient relapsed after autologous stem cell transplantation, and brentuximab vedotin exposure varied. This CDR3 is 10 amino acids long. Germline values: CDR1 DFQATT, CDR2 SNEGSKA (reference sequence). The germline V and J ends were trimmed by 6 bases and 4 bases, with 7 bases remaining between them. Measured with immunoSEQ multiplex PCR; TCRdb has only the in-frame clones, and not every one. The sample lists under 40,000 clones, approximately 82% occurring once. This entry comes from a study of PD-1 blockade in classical Hodgkin lymphoma.

The chain couples TRBV20-1 to TRBJ2-7; a weak D match, TRBD2 (6 bases). Material: peripheral blood mononuclear cells (PBMCs), obtained before the second cycle of nivolumab. The receptor's source is a human donor with classical Hodgkin lymphoma. CDR3 DNA: TGCAGTGCGGGGAGGTACGAGCAGTACTTC. This translates into CSAGRYEQYF.